Following are 16 T cell receptor beta chains from one sample sequenced in a study of glioma-infiltrating T cells. Amplification of TCR alpha and beta CDR3 regions from RNA used iRepertoire nested multiplex PCR. TCRdb processed the multiplex PCR reads anew with MiXCR; each CDR3 protein has one entry. This table holds 300,000 to 400,000 distinct CDR3 sequences, roughly two fifths found once. Material for sequencing was glioma tissue, nonneoplastic brain tissue, or PBMCs (not recorded which). Receptors were obtained from a human donor with low-grade glioma or glioblastoma, undergoing nonglioma brain surgery, or in good health (not recorded which).

The chain uses TRBV7-9 and TRBJ2-4; D is unresolved. This CDR3 contains 13 residues. The V gene's germline CDR1 is SEHNR and CDR2 FQNEAQ (reference sequence). V was cut by 4 bases and J by 7 bases, with 11 bases left in between. CDR3 region: CASSSRMANIQYF. In nucleotides, the CDR3 is TGTGCCAGCAGCTCTAGGATGGCGAACATTCAGTACTTC. Filled out from reference TRBV7-9 and TRBJ2-4, the complete variable domain reads DTGVSQNPRHKITKRGQNVTFRCDPISEHNRLYWYRQTLGQGPEFLTYFQNEAQLEKSRLLSDRFSAERPKGSFSTLEIQRTEQGDSAMYLCASSSRMANIQYFGAGTRLSVL.

This clonotype has ten or more counts. V and J are TRBV27 and TRBJ1-2, with 7 nucleotides matching TRBD1. The germline V gene has CDR1 MNHEY and CDR2 SMNVEV (reference sequence). V was clipped by 4 bases and J by 7 bases; unmatched bases: 6. The CDR3 runs 13 residues. The DNA for the CDR3 is TGTGCCAGCAGTTCGACAGGGAGCCCTGGCTACACCTTC. This gives the protein CASSSTGSPGYTF.

This clonotype was seen repeatedly, ten times or more. V gene TRBV25-1 combines with J gene TRBJ1-2, with D hard to call. Trimming left V 5 bases short and J 4 bases short, with 8 bases between. The CDR3 covers 12 residues. Germline loops: CDR1 MGHDK, CDR2 SYGVNS. This CDR3 reads CASSKGPYGYTF. The CDR3 nucleotides are TGTGCCAGCAGTAAAGGGCCCTATGGCTACACCTTC.

The chain couples TRBV6-1 to TRBJ1-4; TRBD1 is a possible D gene (6 bases). V dropped 8 bases and J dropped 13 bases, with 20 bases sitting between them. The CDR3 extends over 13 amino acids. Germline V CDR1 and CDR2: MNHNS, SASEGT. CDR3 sequence reads: CASALFRDNRLFF. The CDR3 coding sequence is TGTGCCAGCGCCCTTTTTAGGGACAACAGACTGTTTTTT.

J is TRBJ2-7 and V is TRBV6-1; 7 nucleotides line up with TRBD1. CDR3 length: 16 residues. In germline, CDR1 is MNHNS, CDR2 SASEGT. The J segment lost 3 bases and the V segment lost 6 bases, leaving 14 bases of the junction unmatched. Written as DNA, the CDR3 is TGTGCCAGCAGCCCTATAACAGGGGTGGAAAGCTACGAGCAGTACTTC. This codes for CASSPITGVESYEQYF.

This clonotype was seen many times. For the CDR3, the DNA is TGTGCCAGCAGCATGAGTAGCACAGATACGCAGTATTTT. Its protein product is CASSMSSTDTQYF. This sequence joins TRBV6-1 and TRBJ2-3; D gene uncertain. Germline CDR1 is MNHNS and CDR2 is SASEGT. This CDR3 contains 13 residues. V shed 6 bases and J shed 0 bases, with 7 bases lying between them.

The V gene is TRBV6-2 or TRBV6-3, the J gene TRBJ2-1, with TRBD2 as a possible D gene (5 bases). The CDR3 runs 13 residues. The germline V gene encodes CDR1 MNHEY and CDR2 SVGEGT. Trimming took off 6 bases at V and 12 bases at J, with 18 bases between the two ends. CDR3 protein: CASRDLAGRGQFF. CDR3 nucleotides: TGTGCCAGCAGGGACCTAGCCGGACGCGGGCAGTTCTTC.

The chain is built from TRBV7-2 and TRBJ2-2; no clear D gene. This CDR3 contains 16 residues. Deletions cut 5 bases from V and 4 bases from J, with 17 bases between. Germline loops: CDR1 SGHTA, CDR2 FQGNSA. The CDR3 is CASSPVRAPGTGELFF. In nucleotides, the CDR3 is TGTGCCAGCAGCCCGGTAAGGGCTCCGGGCACCGGGGAGCTGTTTTTT.

This clonotype was observed at least ten times. The J gene is TRBJ1-2, the V gene TRBV27, with a tentative D call TRBD1 (5 bases). CDR3 length: 15 amino acids. The V end was cut by 5 bases, the J end by 4 bases, with 17 bases between. CDR1 and CDR2 (germline): MNHEY, SMNVEV (reference sequence). This CDR3 is CASSPRGERGYGYTF. DNA for the CDR3: TGTGCCAGCAGTCCCCGGGGGGAGCGAGGCTATGGCTACACCTTC.

This chain uses TRBV4-1 with TRBJ2-3, with D possibly matching TRBD2 (5 bases). The CDR3 runs to 15 residues. Trimming shortened V by 4 bases and J by 2 bases, and 13 bases separated the two germline ends. Germline values: CDR1 MGHRA, CDR2 YSYEKL. In DNA, the CDR3 is TGCGCCAGCAGCCTCCGGGAAGGAACCACAGATACGCAGTATTTT. Its translation: CASSLREGTTDTQYF.

This clonotype was observed a handful of times. The rearrangement links TRBV7-2 to TRBJ2-7; the match to TRBD1 covers 8 bases. The CDR3 runs to 15 residues. In germline, CDR1 is SGHTA, CDR2 FQGNSA. V was clipped by 5 bases and J by 1 base; unmatched bases: 7. The CDR3 here is CASSPIGTGSYEQYF. DNA for the CDR3: TGTGCCAGCAGCCCTATTGGGACAGGATCCTACGAGCAGTACTTC.

There are a few counts of this clonotype. The chain combines TRBV7-8 with TRBJ2-1; D is undetermined. Germline lookup yields CDR1 SGHVS and CDR2 FQNEAQ. This CDR3 contains 14 residues. Trimming stripped 1 base from V and 6 bases from J, with 10 bases between. Here the CDR3 reads CASSLEVQSNEQFF. CDR3 nucleotides: TGTGCCAGCAGCTTAGAGGTGCAGTCCAATGAGCAGTTCTTC.

V usage is TRBV2 and J usage is TRBJ2-7, with 10 bases that match TRBD1. Germline V gives CDR1 SNHLY, CDR2 FYNNEI. The CDR3 is made up of 15 amino acids. The ends lost 3 bases at V and 6 bases at J; junction bases unmatched: 8. CDR3 nucleotides: TGTGCCAGCAGTGATAATTGGACAGGGGGTACCGAGCAGTACTTC. Translating it yields CASSDNWTGGTEQYF.

Concerning this clonotype itself: A much larger clone sits a single nucleotide away, making a read error possible. The V and J genes are TRBV6-2 or TRBV6-3 and TRBJ2-1; D may be TRBD2 (5 bases). The germline V and J ends were trimmed by 4 bases and 2 bases, with 12 bases remaining between them. The CDR3 has 15 amino acids. Germline-derived CDR1 and CDR2 are MNHEY and SVGEGT. The CDR3 region is CASSFERRTYNEQFF. As DNA, the CDR3 is TGTGCCAGCAGTTTTGAGAGGAGGACCTACAATGAGCAGTTCTTC.

The V gene is TRBV5-4, the J gene TRBJ2-3, with D possibly being TRBD2 (5 bases). The V end was cut by 2 bases, the J end by 3 bases, with 22 bases between. Germline lookup yields CDR1 SGHNT and CDR2 YYREEE (reference sequence). The CDR3 has 18 residues. The DNA for the CDR3 is TGTGCCAGCAGCTTCCCCGGCAGGAGGCCAATTTGGACAGATACGCAGTATTTT. Its translation: CASSFPGRRPIWTDTQYF.

V and J are TRBV7-2 and TRBJ2-3, with D possibly TRBD2 on 5 matching bases. Per the germline V gene, CDR1 is SGHTA and CDR2 is FQGNSA. CDR3 length: 18 amino acids. V lost 3 bases to trimming and J lost 3 bases, with 22 bases between them. CDR3 in amino acids: CASSFPGRRPVWTDTQYF. The CDR3 bases are TGTGCCAGCAGCTTCCCCGGCAGGAGGCCAGTTTGGACAGATACGCAGTATTTT.